This paragraph reports one TCR beta chain. Its cognate antigen is unknown. The CDR3 has 16 residues. Per germline, CDR1 ENHRY and CDR2 SYGVKD. V lost 0 bases, J lost 2 bases, and 1 base stayed unmatched. TCRdb's copy holds only in-frame clones and misses some; the assay was immunoSEQ multiplex PCR. Among fewer than 50,000 clones listed, around 86% were seen once. This specimen comes from a study of lymphopenia after photon versus proton radiotherapy. Notes on the study in general: Under photons, naive T cells and diversity fell while effector/memory populations rose.

This receptor was obtained from a man aged 35-49 years with gastric cancer. The source material was peripheral blood, sampled from a patient treated with photon-based radiotherapy. The V gene is TRBV10-3, the J gene TRBJ2-1, with 10 bases that match TRBD2. The chain's CDR3 is CAISESSGGTYNEQFF. In DNA, the CDR3 is TGTGCCATCAGTGAGTCTAGCGGGGGGACCTACAATGAGCAGTTCTTC.